This record covers a single T cell receptor (beta chain). The antigen is unknown. The TCR beta cDNA libraries contained unique molecular identifiers. The source material, 1 to 10 million T cells, gave rise to roughly 0.5 million cDNA molecules. TCRdb re-derived calls from the PCR reads in MiXCR, one entry per CDR3 protein. Here the sample spans around 200,000 distinct CDR3 sequences, 29% being singletons. The sample comes from a study of post-analysis software for immune sequencing data. Background on the study: Several disease courses (relapsing-remitting, secondary progressive and progressive-relapsing) of multiple sclerosis were included.

Overall study findings and caveats: Several TRBV segments occurring more often in patients than controls included TRBV5-6, TRBV5-1 and TRBV20-1. Batch-matched samples strongly co-clustered by F measure.

The CDR3 has 10 amino acids. The germline gives CDR1 SNHLY, CDR2 FYNNEI. V shed 6 bases and J shed 3 bases, with 3 bases lying between them. The gene calls are TRBV2 and TRBJ2-7; D remains ambiguous. Sequencing used blood. This TCR derives from a girl aged 2-17 years with multiple sclerosis. The CDR3 coding sequence is TGTGCCAGCAGGGTCTACGAGCAGTACTTC. This translates into CASRVYEQYF. Drawing the rest from reference TRBV2 and TRBJ2-7, the complete variable domain is EPEVTQTPSHQVTQMGQEVILRCVPISNHLYFYWYRQILGQKVEFLVSFYNNEISEKSEIFDDQFSVERPDGSNFTLKIRSTKLEDSAMYFCASRVYEQYFGPGTRLTVT.